Listed here is a single TCR beta chain. The entry originates in a study of T cells expressing NK-cell markers. Study background: Sorted CD3+CD56+NKG2C+, CD3+CD56+NKG2C- and CD3+CD56-NKG2C+ T cells supplied TCR beta repertoires.

Synthesis of TCR beta cDNA relied on 5'RACE template switching carrying UMIs. One entry per CDR3 protein, without DNA, is what TCRdb gives after re-calling the 5' RACE reads. Its listing shows about 380,000 distinct CDR3 sequences. This CDR3 comprises 14 residues. The germline gives CDR1 SGHNT, CDR2 YYREEE (reference sequence). The chain recombines TRBV5-4 with TRBJ2-7; no DNA is available, so the TRBD1 call from TCRdb remains unchecked. Sequenced material: blood T cells: a sorted CD56 or NKG2C T cell subset, CD4+ or CD8+ T cells, or bulk PBMC T cells (not recorded which). This sequence originates from a man between 18 and 69 years old in good health. This CDR3 is CASSLRGTGYEQYF.